Each of the 25 T cell receptor beta chains below was sequenced from the same sample in a study of cytomegalovirus exposure and HLA in healthy donors. The PCR had 60 Vbeta and 13 Jbeta primers. The repertoire was sequenced with immunoSEQ multiplex PCR; TCRdb's copy has only in-frame clones and lacks some. This table holds around 140,000 clones, 77% found once. The specimen was PBMCs. The receptors originated from a male donor in good health and CMV-seronegative.

This chain links TRBV6-1 with TRBJ2-7, with 7 nucleotides matching TRBD2. The length of the CDR3 is 15 residues. The ends lost 6 bases at V and 2 bases at J; junction bases unmatched: 10. The germline CDR1 and CDR2 sequences are MNHNS and SASEGT. CDR3 sequence reads: CASRGGPAGPYEQYF. CDR3 bases: TGTGCCAGCAGGGGGGGACCAGCGGGGCCCTACGAGCAGTACTTC.

The CDR3 nucleotides read TGTGCCACCGACTCCCGACAGGGAAACACCGGGGAGCTGTTTTTT. Residues: CATDSRQGNTGELFF. V gene TRBV28 combines with J gene TRBJ2-2; 7 nucleotides align to TRBD1. CDR1 and CDR2 (germline): MDHEN, SYDVKM. The CDR3 has 15 amino acids. The V segment lost 10 bases and the J segment 2 bases; nucleotides outside the gene matches: 10.

The CDR3 reads CASIPPLAAKPNTGELFF. In DNA form, the CDR3 reads TGTGCCAGCATCCCCCCACTAGCGGCAAAACCGAACACCGGGGAGCTGTTTTTT. This chain connects TRBV11-2 to TRBJ2-2; 8 nucleotides line up with TRBD2. Germline V CDR1 and CDR2: SGHAT, FQNNGV. Unmatched junction bases numbered 13, after V lost 7 bases and J lost 0 bases. CDR3 length: 18 residues.

Remarks on this clone: Its ends do not fully match the called genes, so a read error is possible. This chain links TRBV7-2 with TRBJ2-4; D is possibly TRBD2 (6 bases). CDR3 size: 17 residues. Germline loops: CDR1 SGHTA, CDR2 FQGNSA. Here the CDR3 reads CASSYRWGVGAKNSQYF. The CDR3 coding sequence is TGTGCCAGCAGCTATAGATGGGGGGTAGGAGCCAAAAACAGTCAGTACTTC.

In nucleotides, the CDR3 is TGTGCCATCAGCCCACGAGGGCCCGATGACTATGGCTACACCTTC. This encodes CAISPRGPDDYGYTF. The V gene is TRBV10-3, the J gene TRBJ1-2; D remains unclear. Per the germline V gene, CDR1 is ENHRY and CDR2 is SYGVKD. The CDR3 loop spans 15 amino acids. Trimming left V 6 bases short and J 3 bases short, with 17 bases between.

The chain carries TRBV10-1 and TRBJ2-3; D remains ambiguous. CDR3 size: 15 residues. V was pared by 3 bases and J by 4 bases, with 14 bases between. The germline V gene has CDR1 WNHNN and CDR2 SYGVQD (reference sequence). CDR3 in DNA: TGCGCCAGCAGTGACCCCTCTCTTAGTGCAGATACGCAGTATTTT. It codes for CASSDPSLSADTQYF.

The chain employs TRBV14 and TRBJ1-2, with 7 bases fitting TRBD1. The germline CDR1 and CDR2 sequences are SGHDN and FVKESK. V gave up 3 bases and J gave up 6 bases; unmatched junction bases: 10. The CDR3 spans 15 residues. CDR3 nucleotide sequence: TGTGCCAGCAGCCATTACAGACAGGGTGGGAATGGCTACACCTTC. Translation gives CASSHYRQGGNGYTF.

The gene calls are TRBV4-3 and TRBJ2-5, with D unclear. The tail of the sequence fits TRBJ2-7 better, so the J call may be wrong. This CDR3 contains 14 residues. CDR1 and CDR2 (germline): LGHNA, YSLEER. The CDR3 is CASSQDRDSYEQYF. The CDR3 bases are TGCGCCAGCAGCCAAGATCGAGATTCCTACGAGCAGTACTTC.

The V gene is TRBV19, the J gene TRBJ2-1; tentatively, D is TRBD1 (6 bases). Germline V gene sequence: CDR1 LNHDA, CDR2 SQIVND (reference sequence). V lost 5 bases and J 0 bases, leaving 14 bases between the germline ends. This CDR3 comprises 16 residues. The CDR3: CASSYPGASSYNEQFF. As DNA, the CDR3 is TGTGCCAGTAGTTACCCAGGGGCTAGCTCCTACAATGAGCAGTTCTTC.

This clone has a handful of counts. The chain joins TRBV10-3 to TRBJ2-3; D is unresolved. Trimming took 6 bases from V and 6 from J, leaving 7 bases between them. Germline values: CDR1 ENHRY, CDR2 SYGVKD. The CDR3 has 11 amino acids. This CDR3 is CAIRNGDTQYF. As DNA, the CDR3 is TGTGCCATCAGGAACGGGGATACGCAGTATTTT.

The CDR3 bases are TGCGCCAGCAGCGAACAGAGCTCTGGAAACACCATATATTTT. Translating gives CASSEQSSGNTIYF. This sequence joins TRBV10-1 and TRBJ1-3; the D is unclear. The CDR3 consists of 14 residues. Germline V gene lookup returns CDR1 WNHNN and CDR2 SYGVQD (reference sequence). V lost 6 bases and J lost 0, with 9 bases in between.

DNA for the CDR3: TGTGCCAGCAGCTCCTCGGGACATGGCATTTACGAGCAGTACTTC. Protein product: CASSSSGHGIYEQYF. This chain uses TRBV11-1 with TRBJ2-5; D is perhaps TRBD1 (6 bases). Near its end, the DNA agrees better with TRBJ2-7, so the J call may be wrong. The CDR3 spans 15 residues. Germline V gene lookup returns CDR1 SGHAT and CDR2 FQDESV (reference sequence).

There are a few counts of this clone. The rearrangement joins TRBV6-5 to TRBJ2-7; the match to TRBD1 covers 8 bases. V lost 3 bases to trimming and J lost 2 bases; unmatched junction nucleotides: 9. The CDR3 runs to 16 residues. Germline V gene lookup returns CDR1 MNHEY and CDR2 SVGAGI. The CDR3: CASSYGQGRVPYEQYF. CDR3 bases: TGTGCCAGCAGTTATGGACAGGGCCGGGTGCCCTACGAGCAGTACTTC.

This chain uses TRBV4-3 with TRBJ2-2; 13 bases line up with TRBD2. The CDR3 has 19 amino acids. V lost 0 bases, J lost 1 base, and 5 bases stayed unmatched. Germline values: CDR1 LGHNA, CDR2 YSLEER. The CDR3 region is CASSQDETSGGWNTGELFF. In DNA, the CDR3 is TGCGCCAGCAGCCAAGACGAGACTAGCGGGGGGTGGAACACCGGGGAGCTGTTTTTT.

V gene TRBV5-6 combines with J gene TRBJ1-2, with a possible D match to TRBD1 (6 bases). From germline, CDR1 is SGHDT and CDR2 YYEEEE. V was clipped by 4 bases and J by 3 bases, with 13 bases between them. CDR3 length: 14 residues. CDR3: CASSPRQGHYGYTF. CDR3 DNA sequence: TGTGCCAGCAGCCCCCGTCAGGGGCACTATGGCTACACCTTC. Combining the CDR3 with reference TRBV5-6 and TRBJ1-2 gives the whole variable domain DAGVTQSPTHLIKTRGQQVTLRCSPKSGHDTVSWYQQALGQGPQFIFQYYEEEERQRGNFPDRFSGHQFPNYSSELNVNALLLGDSALYLCASSPRQGHYGYTFGSGTRLTVV.

This clone has a single count. The chain employs TRBV29-1 and TRBJ2-4; TRBD2 matches at 10 bases. Per the germline V gene, CDR1 is SQVTM and CDR2 is ANQGSEA. Trimming took 6 bases from V and 5 from J; bases not matched to a gene: 4. This CDR3 has 13 amino acids. CDR3 bases: TGCAGCGTCGCCGGACTAGCGGAAAACATTCAGTACTTC. It specifies CSVAGLAENIQYF.

The chain joins TRBV11-2 to TRBJ1-1; no definite D call. This CDR3 is built from 12 residues. V was pared by 5 bases and J by 7 bases, with 11 bases between. The germline V gene encodes CDR1 SGHAT and CDR2 FQNNGV. CDR3 amino acids: CASSQEFGEAFF. The CDR3 DNA reads TGTGCCAGCAGCCAGGAATTCGGTGAAGCTTTCTTT. Full variable domain (remainder filled in from reference TRBV11-2 and TRBJ1-1): EAGVAQSPRYKIIEKRQSVAFWCNPISGHATLYWYQQILGQGPKLLIQFQNNGVVDDSQLPKDRFSAERLKGVDSTLKIQPAKLEDSAVYLCASSQEFGEAFFGQGTRLTVV.

The rearrangement joins TRBV6-1 to TRBJ1-2, with TRBD1 matching over 9 bases. Trimming removed 6 bases from V and 1 base from J; junction bases left unmatched: 12. CDR3 size: 17 residues. CDR1 and CDR2 from the germline V gene are MNHNS and SASEGT. DNA of the CDR3: TGTGCCAGCAGGGAAACAGGGGGCTTGCTTGGTAACTATGGCTACACCTTC. Translating it yields CASRETGGLLGNYGYTF.

The rearrangement links TRBV7-8 to TRBJ1-2; D is unclear. This CDR3 spans 16 amino acids. V dropped 5 bases and J dropped 2 bases, with 18 bases sitting between them. CDR1 is SGHVS, CDR2 FQNEAQ, per germline. The CDR3 DNA reads TGTGCCAGCAGCCCCGGCCCCCGCGTGCGGAACTATGGCTACACCTTC. Protein: CASSPGPRVRNYGYTF.

J is TRBJ2-3 and V is TRBV6-5; 8 bases fit TRBD2. Germline V CDR1 and CDR2: MNHEY, SVGAGI. V dropped 7 bases and J dropped 13; count of bases not matched to a gene: 13. The CDR3 sequence is 13 residues long. DNA of the CDR3: TGTGCCAGCAAGGAACTAGCGGACCTGTGGGAGTATTTT. Its translation is CASKELADLWEYF.

The chain combines TRBV7-9 with TRBJ2-5; 13 nucleotides line up with TRBD2. CDR3 length: 15 amino acids. J gave up 5 bases and V 5 bases, and 5 bases lay outside the gene matches. Looked up from germline, CDR1 is SEHNR and CDR2 is FQNEAQ (reference sequence). The DNA of the CDR3 is TGTGCCAGCAGCCGGACTAGCGGGAGTGGGGAGACCCAGTACTTC. Its protein is CASSRTSGSGETQYF.

The chain has TRBV15 and TRBJ1-4; D is uncertain. The V and J ends lost 2 bases and 15 bases respectively, with 25 bases between them. The CDR3 spans 16 residues. Germline lookup yields CDR1 LNHNV and CDR2 YYDKDF (reference sequence). CDR3 region: CATSRPLEEMNLRVFF. Here the CDR3 DNA reads TGTGCCACCAGCAGACCCCTTGAAGAAATGAATTTGAGGGTGTTTTTT.

V is TRBV6-5 and J is TRBJ1-2, with a tentative D call TRBD1 (6 bases). The CDR3 loop spans 16 amino acids. V was cut by 4 bases and J by 1 base, with 16 bases left in between. Germline loops: CDR1 MNHEY, CDR2 SVGAGI. CDR3 in amino acids: CASSSISTGHNYGYTF. The CDR3 coding sequence is TGTGCCAGCAGTTCAATATCCACGGGACATAACTATGGCTACACCTTC.

The chain combines TRBV7-9 with TRBJ1-5; D possibly corresponds to TRBD1 (5 bases). The CDR3 is made up of 15 amino acids. V was pared by 5 bases and J by 1 base, with 12 bases between. From germline, CDR1 is SEHNR and CDR2 FQNEAQ (reference sequence). CDR3 DNA sequence: TGTGCCAGCAGCCCGCAGGGCCCAAGCAATCAGCCCCAGCATTTT. Translated, it gives CASSPQGPSNQPQHF.

A few counts support this clone. The chain carries TRBV19 and TRBJ1-6, with D perhaps matching TRBD1 (6 bases). The CDR3 runs to 14 residues. CDR1 LNHDA and CDR2 SQIVND come from the germline V gene (reference sequence). V lost 3 bases to trimming and J lost 4 bases, with 7 bases between them. The CDR3 protein is CASSIGQYNSPLHF. CDR3 DNA sequence: TGTGCCAGTAGTATCGGACAGTATAATTCACCCCTCCACTTT.